This TCR beta chain was captured by sequencing in a study of neurological immune-mediated disorders. Notes on the study in general: The highest TCR clonal expansion occurred in HTLV-1-associated myelopathy; multiple sclerosis fell below healthy controls. When repertoires were grouped phylogenetically, those of 18 of 34 multiple sclerosis patients fell into one related-CDR3 cluster, a possible signature.

This clonotype occurred many times. Its specificity is not known. Germline-derived CDR1 and CDR2 are LNHNV and YYDKDF (reference sequence). J gave up 2 bases and V 4 bases, and 17 bases lay outside the gene matches. The length of the CDR3 is 19 residues. The cDNA came from 5'RACE with 10-nucleotide random UMIs. TCRdb called the 5' RACE reads again in MiXCR, with one record for every CDR3 protein. The sample records about 55,000 distinct CDR3 sequences, around 4.4% being singletons. The source of this sequence is a man aged 45-65 years with multiple sclerosis. The sequenced sample was PBMCs. V is TRBV15 and J is TRBJ2-4; 7 positions agree with TRBD1. CDR3 nucleotide sequence: TGTGCCACCAGCATTTTGACAGGGTTGGGGGATCTTTCCAAAAACATTCAGTACTTC. This translates into CATSILTGLGDLSKNIQYF.